This T cell receptor (beta chain) stems from a study of blood T cells in healthy people across ages. Points from the study as a whole: The fall in TCR beta diversity per million T cells was roughly linear with age. There was no known CMV status for donors, so expanded clonotype changes were possibly confounded.

The CDR3 is made up of 16 amino acids. CDR1 MDHEN and CDR2 SYDVKM come from the germline V gene. The V segment lost 4 bases and the J segment 13 bases; nucleotides outside the gene matches: 20. This clonotype was seen ten or more times. Its specificity is not known. Donors were systemically healthy Caucasian individuals from Russia aged about 6 to 90 years. Alongside a J-beta primer mix, a sample-barcoded 5' primer served in a second PCR lasting about 7 to 12 cycles. Template switching added a 12-random-nucleotide identifier to every cDNA molecule. TCRdb fed the 5' RACE reads into MiXCR, producing one record per CDR3 protein. The sample has 600,000 or so distinct CDR3 sequences; about 30% are singletons.

The V call is TRBV28, the J call TRBJ2-5, with 8 positions matching TRBD1. The clonotype originates from a woman of 80 years or more in good health. Source material: blood. The CDR3 nucleotides read TGTGCCAGCAGTTCATTTCTACTCCGGACAGGGATACGACCGTACTTC. This encodes CASSSFLLRTGIRPYF.